The 32 T cell receptor beta chains listed next were all sequenced from one sample in a study of blood T cell repertoires in COVID-19. The protocol was immunoSEQ multiplex PCR, while the TCRdb copy is restricted to in-frame clones and leaves out a portion. The data contain 300,000 to 400,000 clones, approximately 90% of them singletons. Material for sequencing was peripheral blood. These receptors were obtained from a woman under 30 who had recovered from COVID-19.

This clone was picked up one time. The gene calls are TRBV28 and TRBJ1-2, with 9 bases that match TRBD1. In germline, CDR1 is MDHEN, CDR2 SYDVKM. Trimming removed 11 bases from V and 6 bases from J; junction bases left unmatched: 13. The CDR3 runs to 14 residues. The CDR3 spells CAVPGQGTPNGYTF. CDR3 DNA: TGTGCCGTTCCGGGACAGGGAACTCCCAATGGCTACACCTTC.

The V gene is TRBV2, the J gene TRBJ2-3, with D uncertain. The CDR3 extends over 16 amino acids. CDR1 is SNHLY and CDR2 is FYNNEI in the germline V gene. Trimming left V 6 bases short and J 1 base short, with 17 bases between. The CDR3 DNA follows: TGTGCCAGCAGGAGCCTTAGAACCCCGGGCACAGATACGCAGTATTTT. Encoded protein: CASRSLRTPGTDTQYF.

A word on this clone: The junction differs from germline at one of its ends, possibly a read error. The chain is built from TRBV7-2 and TRBJ1-4, with D possibly TRBD1 on 5 matching bases. Looked up from germline, CDR1 is SGHTA and CDR2 is FQGNSA. This CDR3 is built from 14 residues. The DNA for the CDR3 is TGTGCCAGCAGCCTAGCGGCAGGGCGGGAAAAACTGTTTTTT. It yields the protein CASSLAAGREKLFF.

The rearrangement uses TRBV24-1 and TRBJ1-2, with D hard to call. Per the germline V gene, CDR1 is KGHDR and CDR2 is SFDVKD. V lost 6 bases to trimming and J lost 4 bases, with 5 bases between them. The CDR3 has 11 amino acids. The CDR3 nucleotides read TGTGCCACCAGTCGCGGCTATGGCTACACCTTC. Translating it yields CATSRGYGYTF.

The V gene is TRBV6-1, the J gene TRBJ2-2; D ambiguous. The V and J ends lost 3 bases and 5 bases respectively, with 13 bases between them. CDR3 size: 15 residues. Per the germline V gene, CDR1 is MNHNS and CDR2 is SASEGT. CDR3 sequence: CASSDGSRNTGELFF. CDR3 sequence (DNA): TGTGCCAGCAGTGACGGTTCGAGGAATACCGGGGAGCTGTTTTTT.

The chain combines TRBV5-1 with TRBJ1-3; a weak D match, TRBD1 (5 bases). V was clipped by 4 bases and J by 1 base, with 12 bases between them. Germline V lookup: CDR1 SGHRS, CDR2 YFSETQ. The CDR3 has 15 amino acids. CDR3: CASSAWGVSGNTIYF. The CDR3 DNA reads TGCGCCAGCAGCGCGTGGGGGGTTTCTGGAAACACCATATATTTT.

This chain uses TRBV4-3 with TRBJ1-5, with 10 bases that match TRBD1. The length of the CDR3 is 15 residues. Germline assignment: CDR1 LGHNA and CDR2 YSLEER. V lost 4 bases to trimming and J lost 7 bases; unmatched junction nucleotides: 7. Here the CDR3 reads CASSLKTGGSQPQHF. The DNA for the CDR3 is TGCGCCAGCAGCCTCAAGACAGGGGGCAGCCAGCCCCAGCATTTT.

V gene TRBV10-3 combines with J gene TRBJ1-1; weak D call: TRBD1 (5 bases). CDR3 length equals 17 residues. Per germline, CDR1 ENHRY and CDR2 SYGVKD. Trimming removed 7 bases from V and 5 bases from J, with 26 bases in between. The DNA of the CDR3 is TGTGCCATCAAAGGGGAGGGAGGGGCATCTCGTCGGACTGAAGCTTTCTTT. Translated, it gives CAIKGEGGASRRTEAFF.

This clone was counted once. The V call is TRBV2, the J call TRBJ1-2; D possibly corresponds to TRBD1 (5 bases). Germline lookup yields CDR1 SNHLY and CDR2 FYNNEI. V lost 5 bases, J lost 8 bases, and 12 bases lay in between. The CDR3 covers 12 residues. The CDR3 region has the DNA TGTGCCAGCAGTCCCCGGGACTTGGGCTACACCTTC. Translated, it gives CASSPRDLGYTF. Looking up the rest from reference TRBV2 and TRBJ1-2 gives the full variable domain: EPEVTQTPSHQVTQMGQEVILRCVPISNHLYFYWYRQILGQKVEFLVSFYNNEISEKSEIFDDQFSVERPDGSNFTLKIRSTKLEDSAMYFCASSPRDLGYTFGSGTRLTVV.

This rearrangement joins TRBV7-2 to TRBJ2-2; TRBD2 aligns across 8 bases. The germline gives CDR1 SGHTA, CDR2 FQGNSA. The CDR3 runs to 16 residues. V shed 4 bases and J 5 bases; nucleotides not matched to a gene: 9. CDR3 nucleotide sequence: TGTGCCAGCAGCTCTTTAGCGGGGCCGGGGACCGGGGAGCTGTTTTTT. Amino acids: CASSSLAGPGTGELFF.

V and J are TRBV28 and TRBJ2-1; 7 bases fit TRBD1. The V and J ends lost 6 bases and 4 bases, in that order; junction bases with no gene match: 6. The CDR3 is 14 residues long. Germline CDR1 is MDHEN and CDR2 is SYDVKM. The CDR3 DNA is TGTGCCAGCAGCCCGACAGGGAATTACAATGAGCAGTTCTTC. Residues: CASSPTGNYNEQFF. Based on the CDR3 plus reference TRBV28 and TRBJ2-1, the full variable domain is DVKVTQSSRYLVKRTGEKVFLECVQDMDHENMFWYRQDPGLGLRLIYFSYDVKMKEKGDIPEGYSVSREKKERFSLILESASTNQTSMYLCASSPTGNYNEQFFGPGTRLTVL.

This clone appeared a few times. The V gene is TRBV2, the J gene TRBJ1-6; TRBD1 matches 10 bases. CDR1 is SNHLY, CDR2 FYNNEI, per germline. J gave up 10 bases and V 2 bases, and 5 bases lay outside the gene matches. This CDR3 is built from 15 residues. The CDR3 is CASSEHGTGESPLHF. The CDR3 DNA reads as TGTGCCAGCAGTGAACATGGGACAGGGGAATCACCCCTCCACTTT.

CDR3 nucleotide sequence: TGTGCCAGCAGATTCCAGGTCTCGACTAGCGGCGAGCAGTACGTC. This codes for CASRFQVSTSGEQYV. This rearrangement joins TRBV6-5 to TRBJ2-7; TRBD2 aligns across 9 bases. V lost 6 bases and J lost 6; bases outside the gene matches: 12. Germline V gives CDR1 MNHEY, CDR2 SVGAGI. The CDR3 runs 15 residues.

This clone was recorded only once. J is TRBJ2-3 and V is TRBV6-2 or TRBV6-3, with D possibly being TRBD2 (6 bases). Germline CDR1 reads MNHEY; CDR2 reads SVGEGT. V lost 6 bases to trimming and J lost 0 bases, with 16 bases between them. This CDR3 comprises 16 residues. The CDR3 region has the DNA TGTGCCAGCAGATACACCGGGACTGAGAGCACAGATACGCAGTATTTT. The encoded protein is CASRYTGTESTDTQYF.

This chain connects TRBV2 to TRBJ1-4; 10 bases fit TRBD1. V trimming: 4 bases; J trimming: 7 bases; junction bases outside the gene matches: 6. This CDR3 has 15 amino acids. Germline CDR1 reads SNHLY; CDR2 reads FYNNEI. In DNA, the CDR3 is TGTGCCAGCAGTGTGTTGGGACAGGGGTTTGAAAAACTGTTTTTT. As protein: CASSVLGQGFEKLFF.

This chain uses TRBV10-2 with TRBJ1-1; D is uncertain. With 5 bases removed from V and 1 base from J, the gap between germline ends came to 8 bases. This CDR3 spans 13 amino acids. From germline, CDR1 is WSHSY and CDR2 SAAADI. DNA for the CDR3: TGCGCCAGCAGTACCCGACAGAACACTGAAGCTTTCTTT. Translating gives CASSTRQNTEAFF.

The chain recombines TRBV15 with TRBJ2-3; tentative D call: TRBD2 (6 bases). This CDR3 comprises 16 residues. The germline V and J ends were trimmed by 5 bases and 0 bases, with 15 bases remaining between them. Germline CDR1 and CDR2: LNHNV and YYDKDF (reference sequence). The CDR3 is CATSSRGTSSTDTQYF. In DNA form, the CDR3 reads TGTGCCACCAGCTCCCGGGGGACGTCTAGCACAGATACGCAGTATTTT.

The chain couples TRBV11-2 to TRBJ1-1; 9 bases map to TRBD1. J gave up 5 bases and V 5 bases, and 12 bases lay outside the gene matches. Germline V gene data show CDR1 as SGHAT and CDR2 as FQNNGV. The CDR3 totals 16 residues. This chain's CDR3 is CASSPIRDRAKTEAFF. CDR3 nucleotides: TGTGCCAGCAGCCCGATTCGGGACAGGGCAAAAACTGAAGCTTTCTTT.

This chain joins TRBV19 and TRBJ1-1; TRBD1 aligns across 7 bases. V shed 1 base and J 4 bases; nucleotides not matched to a gene: 18. The length of the CDR3 is 19 residues. CDR1 and CDR2 (germline): LNHDA, SQIVND (reference sequence). In DNA, the CDR3 is TGTGCCAGTAGTATAGGCCCCCTACAGGGGATACCGGAGGCCACTGAAGCTTTCTTT. Its translation is CASSIGPLQGIPEATEAFF.

The rearrangement joins TRBV30 to TRBJ2-7; TRBD2 might be the D (6 bases). The CDR3 runs to 15 residues. Germline CDR1 and CDR2: GTSNPN and SVGIG (reference sequence). Trimming took off 2 bases at V and 2 bases at J, with 16 bases between the two ends. The CDR3: CAWSPRWGRPYEQYV. In DNA, the CDR3 is TGTGCCTGGAGTCCACGGTGGGGGAGGCCCTACGAGCAGTACGTC.

The V call is TRBV5-1, the J call TRBJ2-4; 9 bases line up with TRBD1. This CDR3 contains 15 residues. Germline CDR1 is SGHRS and CDR2 is YFSETQ. The V and J ends lost 4 bases and 6 bases, in that order; junction bases with no gene match: 8. In DNA, the CDR3 is TGCGCCAGCAGCGTCGACAGGGGGTTGGGAAACATTCAGTACTTC. Protein: CASSVDRGLGNIQYF.

V usage is TRBV24-1 and J usage is TRBJ1-2, with D possibly being TRBD1 (5 bases). CDR1 and CDR2 from the germline V gene are KGHDR and SFDVKD. This CDR3 has 11 residues. V was cut by 7 bases and J by 8 bases, with 10 bases left in between. The CDR3 nucleotides are TGTGCCACCAGCGCAGGGTTCGGCTACACCTTC. This sequence encodes CATSAGFGYTF.

The CDR3 region is CASSPSRTGETQYF. The CDR3 nucleotides are TGCGCCAGCAGCCCCTCTAGGACGGGGGAGACCCAGTACTTC. The chain couples TRBV5-1 to TRBJ2-5, with a possible D match to TRBD2 (5 bases). This CDR3 is 14 amino acids long. The germline V gene encodes CDR1 SGHRS and CDR2 YFSETQ. V dropped 4 bases and J dropped 5 bases, with 15 bases sitting between them.

This sequence joins TRBV28 and TRBJ1-6; 7 bases line up with TRBD1. This CDR3 region has 17 residues. Germline V gives CDR1 MDHEN, CDR2 SYDVKM. The V and J ends lost 6 bases and 6 bases, in that order; junction bases with no gene match: 14. CDR3 nucleotides: TGTGCCAGCAGCTCGATCCGGGACAGAGATTTTAATTCACCCCTCCACTTT. Encoded protein: CASSSIRDRDFNSPLHF.

V usage is TRBV9 and J usage is TRBJ1-3, with 8 bases identical to TRBD1. The ends lost 4 bases at V and 2 bases at J; junction bases unmatched: 11. Germline CDR1 reads SGDLS; CDR2 reads YYNGEE. The CDR3 has 17 amino acids. The CDR3 reads CASSQQAGGLAGNTIYF. The CDR3 region has the DNA TGTGCCAGCAGCCAACAAGCAGGGGGCTTAGCTGGAAACACCATATATTTT. Looking up the rest from reference TRBV9 and TRBJ1-3 gives the full variable domain: DSGVTQTPKHLITATGQRVTLRCSPRSGDLSVYWYQQSLDQGLQFLIQYYNGEERAKGNILERFSAQQFPDLHSELNLSSLELGDSALYFCASSQQAGGLAGNTIYFGEGSWLTVV.

The chain couples TRBV30 to TRBJ1-5, with 8 bases lining up with TRBD1. The V gene end was trimmed by 3 bases and the J gene end by 3 bases; junction bases not matched to a gene: 7. This CDR3 has 15 residues. Germline V lookup: CDR1 GTSNPN, CDR2 SVGIG (reference sequence). This chain's CDR3 is CAWRQTGVNNQPQHF. The CDR3 DNA reads as TGTGCCTGGAGACAGACAGGGGTAAACAATCAGCCCCAGCATTTT.

The chain links TRBV5-6 to TRBJ2-3, with D perhaps matching TRBD2 (7 bases). Germline V gene sequence: CDR1 SGHDT, CDR2 YYEEEE. The CDR3 is 14 residues long. Trimming took 0 bases from V and 6 from J, leaving 11 bases between them. The CDR3 reads CASSLGGGGDTQYF. DNA for the CDR3: TGTGCCAGCAGCTTGGGAGGGGGAGGGGATACGCAGTATTTT.

Here the CDR3 reads CASSSPQRSGYTF. CDR3 nucleotide sequence: TGTGCCAGCAGTTCGCCTCAGAGGTCGGGCTACACCTTC. The V and J genes are TRBV12-3 or TRBV12-4 and TRBJ1-2; D is ambiguous. V was cut by 4 bases and J by 8 bases, with 14 bases left in between. This CDR3 is built from 13 residues.

This clone was picked up one time. J is TRBJ2-5 and V is TRBV19, with 10 nucleotides matching TRBD2. There are 13 residues in the CDR3. Germline V gives CDR1 LNHDA, CDR2 SQIVND (reference sequence). V trimming: 7 bases; J trimming: 4 bases; junction bases outside the gene matches: 3. CDR3 in DNA: TGTGCCAGTAAAGCGGGAGGGTCAGAGACCCAGTACTTC. Encoded protein: CASKAGGSETQYF.

The rearrangement joins TRBV7-2 to TRBJ2-1, with TRBD1 as a possible D gene (6 bases). Looked up from germline, CDR1 is SGHTA and CDR2 is FQGNSA. CDR3 length: 15 residues. V was clipped by 5 bases and J by 1 base, with 12 bases between them. CDR3 in amino acids: CASSPQGWSYNEQFF. The CDR3 coding sequence is TGTGCCAGCAGCCCCCAGGGGTGGTCCTACAATGAGCAGTTCTTC.

The rearrangement uses TRBV6-2 or TRBV6-3 and TRBJ2-3; 11 bases align to TRBD2. With V trimmed by 5 bases and J by 6 bases, 13 bases remained unmatched. This CDR3 comprises 17 residues. Germline values: CDR1 MNHEY, CDR2 SVGEGT. The chain's CDR3 is CASSQDSRASGGDTQYF. CDR3 DNA sequence: TGTGCCAGCAGTCAAGACTCGAGGGCTAGCGGGGGGGATACGCAGTATTTT.

This chain links TRBV29-1 with TRBJ1-1; no firm D call. Germline loops: CDR1 SQVTM, CDR2 ANQGSEA. Trimming took 7 bases from V and 2 from J, leaving 8 bases between them. This CDR3 is built from 11 residues. CDR3 sequence: CSGATNTEAFF. DNA of the CDR3: TGCAGCGGAGCAACTAACACTGAAGCTTTCTTT.